This T cell receptor (beta chain) appears in the sequencing data of a study of T cell changes during pregnancy in multiple sclerosis. The CDR3 has 14 amino acids. CDR1 KGHSH and CDR2 LQKENI come from the germline V gene. V was pared by 2 bases and J by 5 bases, with 4 bases of the junction left unmatched. Clones were read by immunoSEQ multiplex PCR, and TCRdb kept only the in-frame ones, dropping some. The table records around 130,000 clones, about 96% of them present only once. The receptor was derived from a female donor with multiple sclerosis, enrolled in a pregnancy study. Sequences were derived from peripheral blood, sampled after pregnancy. V and J are TRBV18 and TRBJ2-3; 7 positions agree with TRBD1. The CDR3 protein is CASSPKGAGDTQYF. The CDR3 nucleotides are TGTGCCAGCTCACCAAAGGGGGCTGGAGATACGCAGTATTTT.